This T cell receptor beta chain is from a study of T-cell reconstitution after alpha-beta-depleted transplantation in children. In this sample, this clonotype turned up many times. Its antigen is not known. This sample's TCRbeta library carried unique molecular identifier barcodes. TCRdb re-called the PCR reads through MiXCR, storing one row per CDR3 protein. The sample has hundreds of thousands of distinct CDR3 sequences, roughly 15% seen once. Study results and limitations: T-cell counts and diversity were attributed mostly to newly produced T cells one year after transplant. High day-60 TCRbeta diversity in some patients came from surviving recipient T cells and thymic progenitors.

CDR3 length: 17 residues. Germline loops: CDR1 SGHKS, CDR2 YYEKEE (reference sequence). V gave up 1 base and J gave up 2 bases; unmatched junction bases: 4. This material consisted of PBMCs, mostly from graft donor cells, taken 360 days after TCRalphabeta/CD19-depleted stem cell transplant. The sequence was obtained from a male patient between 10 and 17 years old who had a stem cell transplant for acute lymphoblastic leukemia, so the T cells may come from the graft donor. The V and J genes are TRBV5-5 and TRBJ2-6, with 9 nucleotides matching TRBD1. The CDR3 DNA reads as TGTGCCAGCAGCTTGAGGGACAGGGAGGCTGGGGCCAACGTCCTGACTTTC. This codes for CASSLRDREAGANVLTF.